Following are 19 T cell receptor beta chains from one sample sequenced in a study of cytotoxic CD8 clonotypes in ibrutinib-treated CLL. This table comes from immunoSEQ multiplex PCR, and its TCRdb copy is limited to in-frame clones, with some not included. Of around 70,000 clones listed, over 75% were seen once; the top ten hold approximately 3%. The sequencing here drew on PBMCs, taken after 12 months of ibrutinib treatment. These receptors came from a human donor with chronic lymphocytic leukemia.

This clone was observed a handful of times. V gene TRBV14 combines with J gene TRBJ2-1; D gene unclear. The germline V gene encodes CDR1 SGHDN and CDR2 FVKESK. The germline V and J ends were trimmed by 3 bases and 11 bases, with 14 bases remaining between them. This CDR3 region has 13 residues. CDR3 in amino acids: CASSQTASSQQFF. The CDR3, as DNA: TGTGCCAGCAGCCAGACGGCCTCTTCCCAGCAGTTCTTC.

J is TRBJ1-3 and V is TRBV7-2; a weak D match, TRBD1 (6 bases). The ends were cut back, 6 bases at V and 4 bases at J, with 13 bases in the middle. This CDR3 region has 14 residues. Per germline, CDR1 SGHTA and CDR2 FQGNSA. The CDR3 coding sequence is TGTGCCAGCAGTCCGGGACACGAGGGAAACACCATATATTTT. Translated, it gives CASSPGHEGNTIYF.

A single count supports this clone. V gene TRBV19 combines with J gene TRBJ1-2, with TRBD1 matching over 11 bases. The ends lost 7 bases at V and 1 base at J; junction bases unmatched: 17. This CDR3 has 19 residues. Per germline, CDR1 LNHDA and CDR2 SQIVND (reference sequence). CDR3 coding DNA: TGTGCCAGTATCCCCGAATGGACAGGGGGCGGGGGGAATAACTATGGCTACACCTTC. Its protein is CASIPEWTGGGGNNYGYTF.

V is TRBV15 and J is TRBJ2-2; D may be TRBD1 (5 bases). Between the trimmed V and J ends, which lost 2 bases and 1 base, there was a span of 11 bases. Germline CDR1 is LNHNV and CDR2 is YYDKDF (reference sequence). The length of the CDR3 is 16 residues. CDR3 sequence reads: CATSRMTAMNTGELFF. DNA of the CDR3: TGTGCCACCAGCAGAATGACAGCTATGAACACCGGGGAGCTGTTTTTT.

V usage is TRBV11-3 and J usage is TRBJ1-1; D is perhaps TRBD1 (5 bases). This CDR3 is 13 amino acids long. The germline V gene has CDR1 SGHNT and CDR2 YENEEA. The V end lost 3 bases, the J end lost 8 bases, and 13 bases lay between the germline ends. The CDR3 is CASSFRAGGEAFF. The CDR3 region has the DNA TGTGCCAGCAGCTTCCGAGCCGGGGGAGAAGCTTTCTTT.

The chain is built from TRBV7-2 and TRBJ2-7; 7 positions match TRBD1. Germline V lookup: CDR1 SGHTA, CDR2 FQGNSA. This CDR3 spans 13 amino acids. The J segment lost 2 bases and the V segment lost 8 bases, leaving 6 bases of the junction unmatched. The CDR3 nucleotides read TGTGCCAGCGGACGGACAGGAGCCTACGAGCAGTACTTC. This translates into CASGRTGAYEQYF.

As DNA, the CDR3 is TGTGCCAGCAGGGGGTCCTACGAGCAGTACTTC. As protein: CASRGSYEQYF. The rearrangement uses TRBV6-1 and TRBJ2-7; D is unclear. CDR1 MNHNS and CDR2 SASEGT come from the germline V gene. V was trimmed by 6 bases and J by 1 base, leaving 4 bases between them. This CDR3 comprises 11 residues.

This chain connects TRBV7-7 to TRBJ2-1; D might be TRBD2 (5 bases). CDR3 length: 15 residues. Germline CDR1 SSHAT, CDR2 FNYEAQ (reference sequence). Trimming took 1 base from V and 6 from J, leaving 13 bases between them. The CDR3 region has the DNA TGTGCCAGCAGCTTAGATGGGAGACGGGGCAATGAGCAGTTCTTC. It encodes CASSLDGRRGNEQFF.

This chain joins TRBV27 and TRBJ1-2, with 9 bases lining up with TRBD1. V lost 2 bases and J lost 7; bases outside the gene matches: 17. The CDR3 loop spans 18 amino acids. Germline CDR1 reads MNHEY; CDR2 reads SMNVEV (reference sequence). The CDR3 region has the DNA TGTGCCAGCAGTTTACGGGGACCCCGGACAGGGGTATTTGGTGGCTACACCTTC. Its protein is CASSLRGPRTGVFGGYTF.

CDR3 DNA: TGCGCCAGCAGACTGAACTACGAGCAGTACTTC. Translation gives CASRLNYEQYF. J is TRBJ2-7 and V is TRBV5-1; D gene uncertain. V was clipped by 5 bases and J by 3 bases, with 6 bases between them. CDR1 and CDR2 from the germline V gene are SGHRS and YFSETQ. This CDR3 has 11 amino acids.

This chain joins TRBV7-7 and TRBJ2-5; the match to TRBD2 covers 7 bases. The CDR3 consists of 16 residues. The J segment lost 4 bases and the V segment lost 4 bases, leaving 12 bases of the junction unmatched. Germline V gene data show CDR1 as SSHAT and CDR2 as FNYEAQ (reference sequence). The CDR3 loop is CASSSLGGRGGETQYF. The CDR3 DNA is TGTGCCAGCAGCTCCCTCGGGGGGAGAGGAGGAGAGACCCAGTACTTC. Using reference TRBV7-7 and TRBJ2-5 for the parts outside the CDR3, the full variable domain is GAGVSQSPRYKVTKRGQDVTLRCDPISSHATLYWYQQALGQGPEFLTYFNYEAQPDKSGLPSDRFSAERPEGSISTLTIQRTEQRDSAMYRCASSSLGGRGGETQYFGPGTRLLVL.

CDR3 residues: CASSQQGSYNSPLHF. In DNA, the CDR3 is TGTGCCAGTAGCCAACAGGGTTCCTATAATTCACCCCTCCACTTT. The chain employs TRBV19 and TRBJ1-6; D may be TRBD1 (6 bases). The V gene's germline CDR1 is LNHDA and CDR2 SQIVND (reference sequence). With 6 bases removed from V and 1 base from J, the gap between germline ends came to 10 bases. The CDR3 runs to 15 residues.

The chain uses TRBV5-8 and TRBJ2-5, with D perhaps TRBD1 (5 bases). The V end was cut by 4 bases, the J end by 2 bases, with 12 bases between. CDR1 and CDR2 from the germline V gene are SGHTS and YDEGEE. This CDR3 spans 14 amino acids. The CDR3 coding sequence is TGTGCCAGCAGCCCTAGACAGTTACAAGAGACCCAGTACTTC. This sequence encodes CASSPRQLQETQYF.

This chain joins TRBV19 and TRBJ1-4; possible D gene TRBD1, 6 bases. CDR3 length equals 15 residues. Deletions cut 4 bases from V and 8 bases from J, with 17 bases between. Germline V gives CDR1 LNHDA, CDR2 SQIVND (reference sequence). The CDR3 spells CASSRAGVGEEKLFF. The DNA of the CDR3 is TGTGCCAGTAGTAGGGCAGGGGTAGGAGAGGAAAAACTGTTTTTT.

The CDR3 coding sequence is TGTGCCAGTACCGGGTCAAACTCTGGAAACACCATATATTTT. It codes for CASTGSNSGNTIYF. The chain has TRBV19 and TRBJ1-3, with D uncertain. The V end lost 7 bases, the J end lost 0 bases, and 10 bases lay between the germline ends. From germline, CDR1 is LNHDA and CDR2 SQIVND (reference sequence). CDR3 length: 14 amino acids. Supplemented by reference TRBV19 and TRBJ1-3, the full variable domain reads DGGITQSPKYLFRKEGQNVTLSCEQNLNHDAMYWYRQDPGQGLRLIYYSQIVNDFQKGDIAEGYSVSREKKESFPLTVTSAQKNPTAFYLCASTGSNSGNTIYFGEGSWLTVV.

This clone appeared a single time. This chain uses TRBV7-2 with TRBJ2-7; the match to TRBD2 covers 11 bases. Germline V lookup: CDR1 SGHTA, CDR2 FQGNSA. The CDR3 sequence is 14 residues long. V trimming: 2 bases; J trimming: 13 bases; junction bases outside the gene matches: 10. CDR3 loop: CASSLFETSGNIYF. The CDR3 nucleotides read TGTGCCAGCAGCTTATTCGAGACTAGCGGGAATATTTACTTC.

CDR3 coding DNA: TGCGCCAGCAGCCAAAGTGGACTAGCGGGAGTTGGACAAGAGACCCAGTACTTC. Encoded protein: CASSQSGLAGVGQETQYF. The chain combines TRBV4-1 with TRBJ2-5; 13 bases align to TRBD2. The CDR3 length is 18 residues. J lost 2 bases, V lost 2 bases, and 8 bases had no gene match. CDR1 and CDR2 from the germline V gene are MGHRA and YSYEKL.

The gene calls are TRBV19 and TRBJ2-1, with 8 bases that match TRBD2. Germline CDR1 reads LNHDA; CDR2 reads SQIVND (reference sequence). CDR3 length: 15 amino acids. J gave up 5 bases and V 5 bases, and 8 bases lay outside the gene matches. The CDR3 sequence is CASSGGLGLNNEQFF. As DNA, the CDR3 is TGTGCCAGTAGTGGGGGACTAGGGCTTAACAATGAGCAGTTCTTC.

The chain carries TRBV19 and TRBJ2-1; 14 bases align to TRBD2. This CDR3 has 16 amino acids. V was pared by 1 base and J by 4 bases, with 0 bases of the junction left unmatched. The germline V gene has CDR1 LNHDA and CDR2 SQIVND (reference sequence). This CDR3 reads CASSIGLAGGYNEQFF. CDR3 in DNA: TGTGCCAGTAGTATAGGACTAGCGGGAGGGTACAATGAGCAGTTCTTC.